A selection of T cell receptor beta chains follows, all from one sample in a study of CD8+ T cells in alopecia areata. Assay used: immunoSEQ multiplex PCR; TCRdb lists only in-frame clones, some missing. This table has approximately 140,000 clones, about 88% appearing once. The specimen comprised CD8+ T cells sorted from blood, sampled at week 4, from a patient treated with tofacitinib. These receptors came from a human donor with alopecia areata. Each CDR3 is given without its conserved first and last residue. Fields, in order: J gene, D gene, V gene, CDR3 protein. A D gene is named only where the DNA matches it firmly.

J: TRBJ1-2; D: NA; V: TRBV2; CDR3: ASRGTYYGYT
J: TRBJ1-3; D: NA; V: TRBV28; CDR3: ASTLISGNTIY
J: TRBJ2-6; D: NA; V: TRBV27; CDR3: ASTRDPGANVLT
J: TRBJ2-7; D: NA; V: TRBV4-1; CDR3: ASSPEVRGGYEQY
J: TRBJ2-7; D: NA; V: TRBV4-1; CDR3: ASSQWDTHYEQY
J: TRBJ2-1; D: NA; V: TRBV13; CDR3: ASSLGESSYNEQF
J: TRBJ2-7; D: TRBD1; V: TRBV7-6; CDR3: ASSPIAGTGNIYEQY
J: TRBJ2-7; D: NA; V: TRBV5-1; CDR3: ASSPTSLSYEQY
J: TRBJ1-2; D: NA; V: TRBV7-9; CDR3: ASSSPDLTNYGYT
J: TRBJ2-1; D: NA; V: TRBV6-5; CDR3: ASSYSSQGLNEQF
J: TRBJ2-3; D: NA; V: TRBV7-8; CDR3: ASSFVDGREDTQY
J: TRBJ2-2; D: TRBD1; V: TRBV29-1; CDR3: SVRTGAGELF
J: TRBJ2-2; D: NA; V: TRBV27; CDR3: ASSRRGFDTGELF
J: TRBJ1-1; D: NA; V: TRBV5-6; CDR3: ASSLNTEAF
J: TRBJ2-7; D: NA; V: TRBV7-9; CDR3: ASSLGRDPYEQY
J: TRBJ2-7; D: NA; V: TRBV7-3; CDR3: ASSLGGQAGYEQY
J: TRBJ1-5; D: NA; V: TRBV19; CDR3: ASTTGNQPQH
J: TRBJ2-1; D: NA; V: TRBV7-2; CDR3: ASSSVPLESYNEQF
J: TRBJ1-1; D: TRBD1; V: TRBV2; CDR3: ASSDGEGAPGTEAF
J: TRBJ2-4; D: NA; V: TRBV2; CDR3: ASSDGKNIQY
J: TRBJ2-5; D: NA; V: TRBV19; CDR3: ASSIDGPGETQY
J: TRBJ2-7; D: NA; V: TRBV14; CDR3: ASSHREQVGREQY
J: TRBJ2-7; D: NA; V: TRBV7-8; CDR3: ASSLKTPSSYEQY
J: TRBJ2-2; D: NA; V: TRBV29-1; CDR3: SAPGPGPHTGELF
J: TRBJ1-4; D: NA; V: TRBV29-1; CDR3: SAAGGAGITNEKLF
J: TRBJ2-1; D: NA; V: TRBV7-9; CDR3: ASGLVGPEHNEQF
J: TRBJ1-2; D: NA; V: TRBV7-9; CDR3: ASSLTGARNYGYT
J: TRBJ2-3; D: TRBD2; V: TRBV27; CDR3: ASSPGLGATDTQY
J: TRBJ1-1; D: TRBD1; V: TRBV6-1; CDR3: ASSGRQGGNTEAF
J: TRBJ2-2; D: NA; V: TRBV4-1; CDR3: ASSQGRGNTGELF
J: TRBJ1-6; D: NA; V: TRBV4-1; CDR3: ASSQVGGQLPLH
J: TRBJ1-1; D: NA; V: TRBV6-5; CDR3: ASSYSARTEAF
J: TRBJ2-7; D: TRBD2; V: TRBV7-8; CDR3: ASSLRGFPGLAGVDSYEQY
J: TRBJ2-1; D: NA; V: TRBV27; CDR3: ASSHREPYNEQF
J: TRBJ1-1; D: TRBD1; V: TRBV30; CDR3: ARWDRRNTEAF
J: TRBJ2-3; D: TRBD2; V: TRBV27; CDR3: ASSTSGTDTQY
J: TRBJ2-7; D: NA; V: TRBV19; CDR3: ASSLGISYEQY
J: TRBJ2-3; D: TRBD2; V: TRBV4-1; CDR3: ASSQDGRGGPDTQY
J: TRBJ2-1; D: NA; V: TRBV9; CDR3: ASSVASYNEQF
J: TRBJ2-7; D: TRBD1; V: TRBV11-2; CDR3: ASSHRPGQGFYEQY
J: TRBJ1-1; D: TRBD1; V: TRBV6-1; CDR3: ASSPQQGGDPEAF
J: TRBJ2-5; D: TRBD2; V: TRBV15; CDR3: ATSTPLADQETQY
J: TRBJ2-3; D: NA; V: TRBV7-6; CDR3: ASSGSGGTDTQY
J: TRBJ2-3; D: NA; V: TRBV5-1; CDR3: ASSSGLAEGNTDTQY
J: TRBJ2-6; D: NA; V: TRBV6-5; CDR3: ATTVGGDGANVLT
J: TRBJ2-1; D: TRBD2; V: TRBV6-5; CDR3: ASSATSGSYNEQF
J: TRBJ2-3; D: NA; V: TRBV27; CDR3: ASSPPTDTLGTDTQY
J: TRBJ2-3; D: NA; V: TRBV30; CDR3: AWSSTRPGDTQY
J: TRBJ2-2; D: TRBD1; V: TRBV29-1; CDR3: SVQPDREWAGELF
J: TRBJ2-3; D: TRBD2; V: TRBV27; CDR3: ASSRGLAGPTDTQY
J: TRBJ2-7; D: NA; V: TRBV5-1; CDR3: ASSLGVGLAYEQY
J: TRBJ2-7; D: NA; V: TRBV7-9; CDR3: ASSSSSYEQY
J: TRBJ2-5; D: TRBD1; V: TRBV7-9; CDR3: ASSSGQGQETQY
J: TRBJ1-1; D: NA; V: TRBV6-6; CDR3: ASSGRASLTNTEAF
J: TRBJ1-5; D: NA; V: TRBV27; CDR3: ASSRTGFGNQPQH
J: TRBJ2-1; D: NA; V: TRBV5-1; CDR3: ASSATSLEQF
J: TRBJ2-7; D: NA; V: TRBV29-1; CDR3: SVGRPDSYEQY
J: TRBJ2-7; D: NA; V: TRBV6-5; CDR3: ASSYFGTESYEQY
J: TRBJ2-7; D: TRBD2; V: TRBV7-9; CDR3: ASSSAGDLSYEQY
J: TRBJ1-1; D: TRBD1; V: TRBV19; CDR3: ASEPGQGVTEAF